Shown below are 21 T cell receptor beta chains from a single sample sequenced in a study of blood T cells in healthy people across ages. A second PCR of 7 to 11 cycles used a sample-barcoded 5' primer and a J-beta primer mix. Via MiXCR, TCRdb re-called the 5' RACE reads, giving one row per CDR3 protein. This sample carries 600,000 or so distinct CDR3 sequences, roughly 21% of them seen once, and the ten largest clones take approximately 3.7%. Sequencing was carried out using blood. These TCRs come from a man aged 65 to 79 in good health.

This clonotype was seen a few times. The chain carries TRBV5-1 and TRBJ2-2; possibly TRBD1 for D (6 bases). V was trimmed by 4 bases and J by 3 bases, leaving 13 bases between them. The germline CDR1 and CDR2 sequences are SGHRS and YFSETQ. The CDR3 has 15 amino acids. In DNA, the CDR3 is TGCGCCAGCAGCATAACAGGGTTGTACACCGGGGAGCTGTTTTTT. As protein: CASSITGLYTGELFF.

The table lists this clonotype with many counts. The chain employs TRBV29-1 and TRBJ2-1; D is perhaps TRBD2 (5 bases). Germline V gene data show CDR1 as SQVTM and CDR2 as ANQGSEA. The CDR3 covers 13 residues. The germline V and J ends were trimmed by 4 bases and 9 bases, with 16 bases remaining between them. The CDR3 spells CSVVWVGDSEQFF. CDR3 in DNA: TGCAGCGTTGTTTGGGTGGGAGACTCTGAGCAGTTCTTC.

In its sample, this clonotype was seen many times. This rearrangement joins TRBV7-2 to TRBJ2-1; 7 bases match TRBD2. Germline assignment: CDR1 SGHTA and CDR2 FQGNSA. This CDR3 is built from 15 residues. Losses at the gene ends were 5 bases for V and 6 bases for J; bases not matched to a gene: 10. This chain's CDR3 is CASSLTSDRVNEQFF. Here the CDR3 DNA reads TGTGCCAGCAGCCTCACTAGCGACCGAGTCAATGAGCAGTTCTTC.

This clonotype showed up just once. The conserved closing phenylalanine or tryptophan is absent in this CDR3, likely reflecting a read error. The chain couples TRBV12-3 or TRBV12-4 to TRBJ2-3; 9 bases agree with TRBD1. V trimming: 5 bases; J trimming: 4 bases; junction bases outside the gene matches: 7. This CDR3 is built from 15 residues. This chain's CDR3 is CASSLGTGRADTQYS. DNA of the CDR3: TGTGCCAGCAGTCTAGGGACAGGGAGAGCAGATACGCAGTATTCT.

This clonotype was detected only a few times. V usage is TRBV5-4 and J usage is TRBJ1-6, with a weak D call TRBD1 (5 bases). Germline lookup yields CDR1 SGHNT and CDR2 YYREEE (reference sequence). The CDR3 is made up of 15 amino acids. V lost 6 bases to trimming and J lost 13 bases, with 23 bases between them. The CDR3 protein is CASTFGTEVLSPLHF. The CDR3 region has the DNA TGTGCCAGCACCTTCGGGACGGAGGTGTTATCTCCCCTCCACTTT.

The chain uses TRBV12-3 or TRBV12-4 and TRBJ2-5, with 7 bases that match TRBD2. V shed 3 bases, J shed 11 bases, and the junction held 6 bases outside the gene matches. CDR3 size: 12 residues. The CDR3 spells CASSLIGGEQYF. CDR3 nucleotide sequence: TGTGCCAGCAGTTTGATTGGGGGGGAGCAGTACTTC.

Details on this clonotype: A much more abundant neighbour one base away suggests this may be a read error. The gene calls are TRBV11-2 and TRBJ2-5; 10 bases align to TRBD2. CDR3 size: 15 residues. Germline lookup yields CDR1 SGHAT and CDR2 FQNNGV. Trimming removed 1 base from V and 4 bases from J; junction bases left unmatched: 3. The CDR3: CASSLGTSGLETQYF. The CDR3 nucleotides are TGTGCCAGCAGCTTAGGGACTAGCGGACTAGAGACCCAGTACTTC.

This clonotype was seen repeatedly, ten times or more. The chain joins TRBV29-1 to TRBJ1-1; possible D gene TRBD1, 6 bases. The CDR3 consists of 15 residues. The germline V and J ends were trimmed by 4 bases and 0 bases, with 15 bases remaining between them. Germline CDR1 SQVTM, CDR2 ANQGSEA. CDR3 sequence: CSVGTVGHMNTEAFF. The CDR3 bases are TGCAGCGTTGGAACTGTGGGACATATGAACACTGAAGCTTTCTTT.

This clonotype was seen a handful of times. V gene TRBV27 combines with J gene TRBJ1-4; unclear D gene. V was pared by 0 bases and J by 5 bases, with 10 bases between. This CDR3 has 15 amino acids. Germline V CDR1 and CDR2: MNHEY, SMNVEV (reference sequence). This chain's CDR3 is CASSLSHGGNEKLFF. CDR3 nucleotide sequence: TGTGCCAGCAGTTTATCTCACGGCGGGAATGAAAAACTGTTTTTT.

This clonotype showed up just a few times. V and J are TRBV29-1 and TRBJ2-7; the D is unclear. Trimming left V 7 bases short and J 3 bases short, with 10 bases between. The CDR3 covers 11 residues. CDR1 is SQVTM, CDR2 ANQGSEA, per germline. In nucleotides, the CDR3 is TGCAGCGGGAACTGGGGCTACGAGCAGTACTTC. The encoded protein is CSGNWGYEQYF.

This clonotype showed up just a few times. The chain has TRBV20-1 and TRBJ2-3, with 8 bases aligning to TRBD2. The CDR3 contains 14 residues. Germline trimming cut 4 bases from V and 0 bases from J; bases unmatched to any gene: 3. Germline V gene sequence: CDR1 DFQATT, CDR2 SNEGSKA (reference sequence). CDR3 in DNA: TGCAGTGCTATACTAGCGGCTAGCACAGATACGCAGTATTTT. Protein sequence: CSAILAASTDTQYF.

The rearrangement joins TRBV28 to TRBJ2-2; TRBD1 aligns across 10 bases. With V trimmed by 10 bases and J by 4 bases, 6 bases remained unmatched. The CDR3 contains 14 residues. The germline V gene has CDR1 MDHEN and CDR2 SYDVKM. The CDR3 sequence: CAIRQGAPTGELFF. Written as DNA, the CDR3 is TGTGCCATCCGACAGGGGGCGCCCACCGGGGAGCTGTTTTTT.

The V gene is TRBV20-1, the J gene TRBJ1-6; D is unclear. The germline V and J ends were trimmed by 0 bases and 8 bases, with 14 bases remaining between them. Per the germline V gene, CDR1 is DFQATT and CDR2 is SNEGSKA (reference sequence). The CDR3 is made up of 15 amino acids. The CDR3: CSARDEVPAHSPLHF. The CDR3 coding sequence is TGCAGTGCTAGAGATGAGGTGCCAGCTCATTCACCCCTCCACTTT.

This clonotype was seen a handful of times. The CDR3 DNA reads as TGTGCCAGCACCGAGGACAGAAACTATGGCTACACCTTC. This encodes CASTEDRNYGYTF. J is TRBJ1-2 and V is TRBV6-2 or TRBV6-3; a possible D gene is TRBD1 (6 bases). Germline loops: CDR1 MNHEY, CDR2 SVGEGT. The length of the CDR3 is 13 residues. The V end was cut by 7 bases, the J end by 2 bases, with 11 bases between.

This clonotype was picked up a small number of times. Its ends do not fully match the called genes, so a read error is possible. The chain is built from TRBV18 and TRBJ2-5, with TRBD1 as a possible D gene (6 bases). There are 15 residues in the CDR3. Germline lookup yields CDR1 KGHSH and CDR2 LQKENI. CDR3 amino acids: CASSPPDSGQETQCF. In nucleotides, the CDR3 is TGTGCCAGCTCACCACCGGACAGTGGTCAAGAGACCCAGTGCTTC.

The chain employs TRBV25-1 and TRBJ1-2, with 9 nucleotides matching TRBD1. With 4 bases clipped from V and 6 bases from J, the junction kept 3 bases outside the gene matches. The germline CDR1 and CDR2 sequences are MGHDK and SYGVNS. The CDR3 spans 13 residues. The chain's CDR3 is CASSGGQGNGYTF. As DNA, the CDR3 is TGTGCCAGCAGTGGAGGACAGGGGAATGGCTACACCTTC.

This clonotype was observed a few times. This chain links TRBV29-1 with TRBJ2-7; D unclear. V was pared by 4 bases and J by 7 bases, with 11 bases between. The CDR3 totals 11 residues. The germline V gene encodes CDR1 SQVTM and CDR2 ANQGSEA. The CDR3 loop reads CSVAESTEQYF. CDR3 nucleotides: TGCAGCGTTGCGGAATCTACGGAGCAGTACTTC.

In its sample, this clonotype was seen a few times. The chain uses TRBV7-8 and TRBJ2-3; possibly TRBD1 or TRBD2 for D (5 bases each). Trimming took 5 bases from V and 0 from J, leaving 15 bases between them. Per germline, CDR1 SGHVS and CDR2 FQNEAQ. This CDR3 comprises 16 residues. The CDR3 protein is CASSRPRGTSTDTQYF. DNA of the CDR3: TGTGCCAGCAGCCGCCCACGAGGGACGAGCACAGATACGCAGTATTTT.

This clonotype was observed a few times. V is TRBV5-1 and J is TRBJ2-3, with D possibly matching TRBD1 (6 bases). The CDR3 runs 14 residues. CDR1 and CDR2 from the germline V gene are SGHRS and YFSETQ. Trimming removed 0 bases from V and 3 bases from J, with 8 bases in between. CDR3 sequence reads: CASSLGQETDTQYF. In nucleotides, the CDR3 is TGCGCCAGCAGCTTGGGACAGGAGACAGATACGCAGTATTTT.

This clonotype has more than one count but fewer than ten. The rearrangement links TRBV3-1 to TRBJ2-1, with 7 bases that match TRBD1. The CDR3 sequence is 16 residues long. J was trimmed by 4 bases and V by 4 bases; bases with no gene match: 10. Germline V lookup: CDR1 LGHDT, CDR2 YNNKEL (reference sequence). In DNA, the CDR3 is TGTGCCAGCAGCCTAAATAGGGGGCGTATTTACAATGAGCAGTTCTTC. Translating gives CASSLNRGRIYNEQFF.

The rearrangement joins TRBV3-1 to TRBJ2-1; D may correspond to TRBD1 or TRBD2 (5 bases each). The CDR3 contains 17 residues. The V end was cut by 4 bases, the J end by 2 bases, with 18 bases between. CDR1 and CDR2 from the germline V gene are LGHDT and YNNKEL (reference sequence). In DNA form, the CDR3 reads TGTGCCAGCAGCCCGAGAGGGGCCACAGTAGCCTACAATGAGCAGTTCTTC. Translation: CASSPRGATVAYNEQFF.